This T cell receptor (beta chain) was obtained from a study of T cell responses to AZD1222 COVID-19 vaccine. The repertoire was sequenced with immunoSEQ multiplex PCR; TCRdb's copy has only in-frame clones and lacks some. Of 130,000 or so clones listed, 93% are singletons. Trimming stripped 4 bases from V and 5 bases from J, with 6 bases between. Germline V gene sequence: CDR1 GTSNPN, CDR2 SVGIG (reference sequence). This CDR3 is 12 amino acids long. The clonotype was recovered from an adult in good health. Here the sequenced sample was peripheral blood, taken on day 0 of AZD1222 vaccination. The chain uses TRBV30 and TRBJ1-6; weak D call: TRBD1 (6 bases). CDR3 protein: CAWTGDNSPLHF. The CDR3 coding sequence is TGTGCCTGGACAGGGGATAATTCACCCCTCCACTTT. Full variable domain (remainder filled in from reference TRBV30 and TRBJ1-6): SQTIHQWPATLVQPVGSPLSLECTVEGTSNPNLYWYRQAAGRGLQLLFYSVGIGQISSEVPQNLSASRPQDRQFILSSKKLLLSDSGFYLCAWTGDNSPLHFGNGTRLTVT.